This passage covers 17 T cell receptor beta chains from one sample sequenced in a study of OX40 agonist ivuxolimab in advanced cancers. Receptor libraries were prepared by the immunoSEQ multiplex PCR assay. Entries here come from immuneACCESS through TCRdb and include only in-frame sequences with V and J called. Some clones fail to appear in such tables; in the studies checked, an unresolved V gene covers under half of the shortfall, and the cause of the remainder is unknown. Recorded for this sample are approximately 70,000 clones; more than 75% of them occurred a single time. The ten most abundant clones make up over 0.4% of the sample. The sequencing here drew on CD4+ or CD8+ T cells sorted from blood, taken in a trial of the OX40 agonist ivuxolimab. Receptors originate from an adult with an advanced solid tumor such as melanoma, head and neck, liver or kidney cancer.

The chain employs TRBV19 and TRBJ2-3, with 9 bases fitting TRBD2. The CDR3 has 16 amino acids. Germline CDR1 is LNHDA and CDR2 is SQIVND (reference sequence). The trim removed 3 bases at V and 5 bases at J, leaving 9 bases unmatched. The CDR3 region is CASSMASGARGDTQYF. CDR3 in DNA: TGTGCCAGTAGTATGGCTAGCGGGGCTCGAGGAGATACGCAGTATTTT.

The chain has TRBV11-2 and TRBJ1-1; D possibly corresponds to TRBD1 (5 bases). This CDR3 is built from 13 residues. Trimming cost V 3 bases and J 6 bases, with 11 bases left between them. Per germline, CDR1 SGHAT and CDR2 FQNNGV. CDR3 bases: TGTGCCAGCAGCTTTAGGGGAATCGCTGAAGCTTTCTTT. As protein: CASSFRGIAEAFF.

The chain couples TRBV5-4 to TRBJ2-7, with TRBD1 matching 8 bases. The CDR3 has 15 residues. The germline V gene has CDR1 SGHNT and CDR2 YYREEE (reference sequence). The ends lost 3 bases at V and 3 bases at J; junction bases unmatched: 8. This chain's CDR3 is CASSSKDRANYEQYF. The CDR3, as DNA: TGTGCCAGCAGCTCAAAGGACAGGGCTAACTACGAGCAGTACTTC. Variable domain in full (rest from reference TRBV5-4 and TRBJ2-7): ETGVTQSPTHLIKTRGQQVTLRCSSQSGHNTVSWYQQALGQGPQFIFQYYREEENGRGNFPPRFSGLQFPNYSSELNVNALELDDSALYLCASSSKDRANYEQYFGPGTRLTVT.

The V and J genes are TRBV4-1 and TRBJ1-1; D is unclear. CDR1 is MGHRA, CDR2 YSYEKL, per germline. V was trimmed by 0 bases and J by 4 bases, leaving 6 bases between them. CDR3 length: 13 amino acids. This CDR3 is CASSQEMFTEAFF. CDR3 coding DNA: TGCGCCAGCAGCCAAGAAATGTTCACTGAAGCTTTCTTT.

The V gene is TRBV6-4, the J gene TRBJ2-1, with TRBD2 matching over 8 bases. Unmatched junction bases numbered 20, after V lost 7 bases and J lost 0 bases. In germline, CDR1 is MRHNA, CDR2 SNTAGT. The length of the CDR3 is 20 residues. The CDR3 DNA reads as TGTGCCAGCAACCGGAATAACCCCGGGACTAGTTTTTGCTCCTACAATGAGCAGTTCTTC. It codes for CASNRNNPGTSFCSYNEQFF.

The chain links TRBV9 to TRBJ2-5, with TRBD2 identical over 9 bases. The CDR3 is 16 amino acids. J gave up 5 bases and V 4 bases, and 12 bases lay outside the gene matches. Germline lookup yields CDR1 SGDLS and CDR2 YYNGEE. The DNA for the CDR3 is TGTGCCAGCAGCCCCAGACTAGCGGAGCCGAGGGAGACCCAGTACTTC. Translation gives CASSPRLAEPRETQYF.

V usage is TRBV6-1 and J usage is TRBJ1-2, with 12 bases aligning to TRBD1. The CDR3 covers 14 residues. V lost 6 bases to trimming and J lost 7 bases; unmatched junction nucleotides: 6. Germline V lookup: CDR1 MNHNS, CDR2 SASEGT. CDR3 protein: CASRVGQGAFGYTF. The CDR3, as DNA: TGTGCCAGCAGGGTGGGACAGGGGGCGTTTGGCTACACCTTC.

The chain recombines TRBV28 with TRBJ1-5; 7 nucleotides align to TRBD1. The V gene end was trimmed by 1 base and the J gene end by 5 bases; junction bases not matched to a gene: 11. There are 17 residues in the CDR3. Germline CDR1 MDHEN, CDR2 SYDVKM. The CDR3 sequence: CASSLFRRQGEHQPQHF. CDR3 DNA: TGTGCCAGCAGTTTATTTCGACGACAGGGTGAACATCAGCCCCAGCATTTT. The complete variable domain, with remaining parts taken from reference TRBV28 and TRBJ1-5, reads DVKVTQSSRYLVKRTGEKVFLECVQDMDHENMFWYRQDPGLGLRLIYFSYDVKMKEKGDIPEGYSVSREKKERFSLILESASTNQTSMYLCASSLFRRQGEHQPQHFGDGTRLSIL.

The V and J genes are TRBV9 and TRBJ2-2; 9 bases map to TRBD1. The germline V gene has CDR1 SGDLS and CDR2 YYNGEE. The CDR3 sequence is 16 residues long. V trimming: 3 bases; J trimming: 4 bases; junction bases outside the gene matches: 7. This chain's CDR3 is CASSAYRGRGTGELFF. As DNA, the CDR3 is TGTGCCAGCAGCGCCTACAGGGGGCGAGGCACCGGGGAGCTGTTTTTT.

V and J are TRBV18 and TRBJ2-1, with a possible D match to TRBD2 (6 bases). In germline, CDR1 is KGHSH, CDR2 LQKENI. This CDR3 has 14 amino acids. V lost 3 bases and J lost 8, with 14 bases in between. This CDR3 reads CASSPRDPGYEQFF. CDR3 in DNA: TGTGCCAGCTCACCGCGGGACCCGGGGTATGAGCAGTTCTTC.

V gene TRBV9 combines with J gene TRBJ2-7; D is unclear. V was pared by 1 base and J by 2 bases, with 7 bases between. The germline V gene encodes CDR1 SGDLS and CDR2 YYNGEE. This CDR3 contains 13 residues. CDR3: CASSVTPTYEQYF. In DNA, the CDR3 is TGTGCCAGCAGCGTAACTCCTACCTACGAGCAGTACTTC.

This clone was seen a handful of times. The chain joins TRBV28 to TRBJ1-1; 7 bases line up with TRBD1. V gave up 1 base and J gave up 5 bases; unmatched junction bases: 16. The CDR3 is 18 amino acids. In germline, CDR1 is MDHEN, CDR2 SYDVKM. Written as DNA, the CDR3 is TGTGCCAGCAGTTTATCCGGGACAGTTAAGGTGAGAAGGACTGAAGCTTTCTTT. This translates into CASSLSGTVKVRRTEAFF.

This clone appeared a few times. V gene TRBV10-2 combines with J gene TRBJ2-7; TRBD1 or TRBD2 may be the D gene (5 bases each). The CDR3 has 12 amino acids. Trimming removed 4 bases at V and 4 bases at J, with 8 bases between. The V gene's germline CDR1 is WSHSY and CDR2 SAAADI. The CDR3 DNA follows: TGCGCCAGCAGTGGCGAGGGGTACGAGCAGTACGTC. Its protein product is CASSGEGYEQYV.

The genes are TRBV14 and TRBJ2-3, with TRBD2 matching 9 bases. V lost 1 base and J lost 7; bases outside the gene matches: 3. Germline V gives CDR1 SGHDN, CDR2 FVKESK. The CDR3 length is 14 residues. The CDR3: CASSQALAGNTQYF. The CDR3 DNA reads as TGTGCCAGCAGCCAAGCGCTAGCGGGAAATACGCAGTATTTT.

This chain joins TRBV7-2 and TRBJ2-2; D unclear. The length of the CDR3 is 16 residues. The V gene lost 2 bases and the J gene lost 0 bases, with 10 bases spanning the gap. Per germline, CDR1 SGHTA and CDR2 FQGNSA. The DNA of the CDR3 is TGTGCCAGCAGCTTATTGGGCTCCGCGAACACCGGGGAGCTGTTTTTT. Protein product: CASSLLGSANTGELFF.

The CDR3 DNA follows: TGCGCCAGCAGCTTGGCGGGTACCTCCTACAATGAGCAGTTCTTC. This codes for CASSLAGTSYNEQFF. This chain connects TRBV5-1 to TRBJ2-1; no reliable D call. Trimming removed 0 bases at V and 0 bases at J, with 7 bases between. The CDR3 contains 15 residues. The V gene's germline CDR1 is SGHRS and CDR2 YFSETQ.

The rearrangement joins TRBV11-3 to TRBJ1-6; D is unclear. This CDR3 contains 13 residues. Trimming stripped 5 bases from V and 7 bases from J, with 9 bases between. Germline V gene data show CDR1 as SGHNT and CDR2 as YENEEA. This chain's CDR3 is CASSGGGNSPLHF. DNA of the CDR3: TGTGCCAGCAGCGGCGGAGGGAATTCACCCCTCCACTTT.